This is a list of T cell receptor beta chains from one sample in a study of CD8 T cells in Susac syndrome. TCRdb ran MiXCR on the immunoSEQ multiplex PCR reads and lists one entry per CDR3 protein. The sample has fewer than 60,000 distinct CDR3 sequences, just under 95% seen once. The specimen sequenced was CD8+ T cells from PBMCs. The receptor set was obtained from a human donor with Susac syndrome. Both conserved end residues are part of each CDR3. A D gene is named only where the DNA matches it firmly. A clone size is listed for some rows: how often the clone was seen (once, few, many), or a class if it is expanded.

D | size | J | V | CDR3 | DNA
TRBD2 | . | TRBJ2-5 | TRBV4-1 | CASSQDGARGVAETQYF | TGCGCCAGCAGCCAAGACGGGGCGCGGGGGGTGGCGGAGACCCAGTACTTC
. | . | TRBJ2-2 | TRBV6-5 | CASSYSSRTELFF | TGTGCCAGCAGTTACTCATCACGGACGGAGCTGTTTTTT
. | . | TRBJ2-5 | TRBV20-1 | CSASEQGGETQYF | TGCAGTGCTAGTGAACAGGGGGGGGAGACCCAGTACTTC
. | . | TRBJ2-6 | TRBV29-1 | CSVEDEAGANVLTF | TGCAGCGTTGAGGATGAGGCTGGGGCCAACGTCCTGACTTTC
. | . | TRBJ2-3 | TRBV2 | CATLSTDTQYF | TGTGCCACTCTGAGCACAGATACGCAGTATTTT
TRBD2 | . | TRBJ2-5 | TRBV3-1 | CASSHSGGASETQYF | TGTGCCAGCAGCCATAGCGGGGGGGCCTCAGAGACCCAGTACTTC
. | . | TRBJ2-7 | TRBV7-9 | CASSLFQGASYEQYF | TGTGCCAGCAGTCTTTTCCAGGGAGCCTCCTACGAGCAGTACTTC
TRBD1 | . | TRBJ2-5 | TRBV12-3/TRBV12-4 | CASSDQDRDQETQYF | TGTGCCAGCAGCGACCAGGACAGGGACCAAGAGACCCAGTACTTC
TRBD2 | once | TRBJ2-7 | TRBV12-3/TRBV12-4 | CASKFTAGGTNEQYF | TGTGCCAGCAAATTTACAGCGGGGGGGACCAACGAGCAGTACTTC
. | . | TRBJ1-2 | TRBV21-1 | CATHRTGFYGYTF | TGTGCCACCCACCGGACAGGATTCTATGGCTACACCTTC
TRBD1 | . | TRBJ2-5 | TRBV28 | CASSWTGSQETQYF | TGTGCCAGCAGTTGGACAGGGTCGCAAGAGACCCAGTACTTC
TRBD1 | once | TRBJ2-2 | TRBV7-3 | CASSLSHGTAYTGELFF | TGTGCCAGCAGCTTAAGTCACGGGACAGCTTACACCGGGGAGCTGTTTTTT
. | once | TRBJ2-3 | TRBV11-2 | CASSLSQGGLADTQYF | TGTGCCAGCAGCTTAAGTCAGGGAGGTCTGGCAGATACGCAGTATTTT
TRBD2 | . | TRBJ2-3 | TRBV9 | CASSDSSSGGETDTQYF | TGTGCCAGCAGCGATAGTTCCAGCGGGGGGGAGACAGATACGCAGTATTTT
TRBD2 | . | TRBJ2-3 | TRBV7-6 | CASSVRTSGGATDTQYF | TGTGCCAGCAGCGTCCGGACTAGCGGGGGGGCCACAGATACGCAGTATTTT
. | . | TRBJ2-5 | TRBV12-3/TRBV12-4 | CASSYLTGRGETQYF | TGTGCCAGCAGTTACCTGACAGGGAGGGGTGAGACCCAGTACTTC
. | few | TRBJ2-1 | TRBV27 | CASSFVTSNEQFF | TGTGCCAGCAGTTTTGTGACGTCCAATGAGCAGTTCTTC
. | once | TRBJ2-7 | TRBV2 | CASSGRFYEQYF | TGTGCCAGCAGTGGTCGGTTCTACGAGCAGTACTTC
. | few | TRBJ2-5 | TRBV7-9 | CASILDSQETQYF | TGTGCCAGCATTCTGGACAGCCAAGAGACCCAGTACTTC
. | . | TRBJ1-1 | TRBV30 | CAWPYSEAFF | TGTGCCTGGCCATATTCGGAAGCTTTCTTT
TRBD2 | . | TRBJ2-1 | TRBV3-1 | CASSLSGGAGHEQFF | TGTGCCAGCAGCCTTAGCGGGGGGGCCGGGCATGAGCAGTTCTTC
TRBD1 | . | TRBJ1-5 | TRBV30 | CAWREGAGNQPQHF | TGTGCCTGGAGGGAGGGGGCAGGCAATCAGCCCCAGCATTTT
TRBD1 | . | TRBJ1-5 | TRBV4-2 | CASSQEWGQGDQPQHF | TGTGCCAGCAGCCAAGAGTGGGGACAGGGCGATCAGCCCCAGCATTTT
. | . | TRBJ2-5 | TRBV15 | CATSRDRGGVDETQYF | TGTGCCACCAGCAGAGATCGGGGCGGGGTCGACGAGACCCAGTACTTC
. | . | TRBJ1-2 | TRBV5-4 | CASSLLDRPDYGYTF | TGTGCCAGCAGCTTGTTAGACAGGCCTGACTATGGCTACACCTTC
TRBD1 | . | TRBJ1-1 | TRBV15 | CATSRADRDYLDTEAFF | TGTGCCACCAGCAGAGCGGACAGGGACTACCTGGACACTGAAGCTTTCTTT
TRBD1 | . | TRBJ1-2 | TRBV5-6 | CASRRGQGANGYTF | TGTGCCAGCAGAAGAGGACAGGGGGCGAATGGCTACACCTTC
. | . | TRBJ1-1 | TRBV2 | CASSEGGGGNTEAFF | TGTGCCAGCAGTGAAGGGGGCGGAGGGAACACTGAAGCTTTCTTT
TRBD2 | . | TRBJ2-5 | TRBV25-1 | CASSDRGGRETQYF | TGTGCCAGCAGTGACCGGGGGGGCAGGGAGACCCAGTACTTC
TRBD1 | . | TRBJ2-7 | TRBV9 | CASSVGTGTYEQYF | TGTGCCAGCAGCGTTGGGACAGGGACCTACGAGCAGTACTTC
TRBD1 | . | TRBJ2-2 | TRBV5-1 | CASSLAGTGASGELFF | TGCGCCAGCAGCTTGGCCGGGACAGGGGCCAGCGGGGAGCTGTTTTTT
. | . | TRBJ2-3 | TRBV6-5 | CASTPGEGLRDTQYF | TGTGCCAGCACCCCGGGAGAGGGGCTCCGGGATACGCAGTATTTT
. | . | TRBJ2-7 | TRBV4-1 | CASSYGITGYEQYF | TGCGCCAGCAGCTACGGTATTACAGGGTACGAGCAGTACTTC
. | . | TRBJ1-1 | TRBV7-8 | CASRRGTEAFF | TGTGCCAGCAGGAGGGGAACTGAAGCTTTCTTT
. | . | TRBJ2-2 | TRBV12-5 | CASGLVTGELFF | TGTGCTAGTGGTTTGGTTACCGGGGAGCTGTTTTTT
TRBD1 | few | TRBJ2-5 | TRBV5-1 | CASSSGTGSSETQYF | TGCGCCAGCAGCTCCGGGACAGGGTCGTCCGAGACCCAGTACTTC
. | . | TRBJ1-6 | TRBV12-3/TRBV12-4 | CASSLVGGSYNSPLHF | TGTGCCAGCAGTTTAGTGGGGGGATCCTATAATTCACCCCTCCACTTT
. | . | TRBJ1-1 | TRBV9 | CASSAQGGNTEAFF | TGTGCCAGCAGCGCACAGGGTGGGAACACTGAAGCTTTCTTT
. | once | TRBJ2-1 | TRBV4-3 | CASSRGHSSYNEQFF | TGCGCCAGCAGCCGGGGACATAGCTCCTACAATGAGCAGTTCTTC
TRBD1 | . | TRBJ2-1 | TRBV29-1 | CSVEDQEDRGANEQFF | TGCAGCGTTGAAGATCAAGAAGACAGGGGAGCAAATGAGCAGTTCTTC
. | . | TRBJ2-5 | TRBV7-9 | CLSWGSQETQYF | TGTCTCTCGTGGGGGTCCCAAGAGACCCAGTACTTC
TRBD1 | . | TRBJ1-2 | TRBV2 | CASRRGQEGYYTF | TGTGCCAGCAGGAGAGGACAGGAGGGCTACTACACCTTC
. | once | TRBJ2-3 | TRBV20-1 | CSGPGRDTQYF | TGCAGTGGGCCGGGGAGAGATACGCAGTATTTT
TRBD2 | once | TRBJ2-1 | TRBV20-1 | CSALRGGGEYNEQFF | TGCAGTGCCCTTCGAGGCGGGGGGGAATACAATGAGCAGTTCTTC
. | . | TRBJ2-5 | TRBV7-9 | CASSFVPEETQYF | TGTGCCAGCAGCTTCGTCCCGGAAGAGACCCAGTACTTC
. | . | TRBJ2-6 | TRBV20-1 | CSAGAGANVLTF | TGCAGTGCAGGGGCTGGGGCCAACGTCCTGACTTTC
. | . | TRBJ1-4 | TRBV18 | CASSPEGATNEKLFF | TGTGCCAGCTCACCAGAGGGGGCAACTAATGAAAAACTGTTTTTT
. | . | TRBJ1-2 | TRBV7-2 | CASSLFRPVREYGYTF | TGTGCCAGCAGCTTGTTTCGGCCAGTCCGGGAATATGGCTACACCTTC
TRBD1 | . | TRBJ1-6 | TRBV7-9 | CASSVGTGNSPLHF | TGTGCCAGCAGCGTCGGGACAGGGAATTCACCCCTCCACTTT
. | . | TRBJ2-3 | TRBV12-3/TRBV12-4 | CASSPTDTQYF | TGTGCCAGCAGCCCCACAGATACGCAGTATTTT
. | . | TRBJ1-5 | TRBV9 | CASSEKGNQPQHF | TGTGCCAGCAGCGAAAAAGGCAATCAGCCCCAGCATTTT
. | . | TRBJ2-7 | TRBV7-2 | CASSGAGASYEQYF | TGTGCCAGCAGCGGAGCAGGGGCCTCCTACGAGCAGTACTTC